These 11 T cell receptor beta chains originate from one sample sequenced in a study of blood T cell repertoires in COVID-19. Only in-frame clones appear in the TCRdb table, and some are missing; sequencing was by immunoSEQ multiplex PCR. The table shows about 240,000 clones, with about four fifths occurring only once. The source material was peripheral blood. These receptors were collected from an elderly woman with acute or convalescent COVID-19.

The chain uses TRBV4-1 and TRBJ2-3; 10 bases are shared with TRBD2. J lost 1 base, V lost 1 base, and 14 bases had no gene match. The CDR3 covers 20 residues. Germline loops: CDR1 MGHRA, CDR2 YSYEKL. CDR3 sequence reads: CASSQGARASGGLRTDTQYF. The CDR3 bases are TGCGCCAGCAGCCAAGGGGCCCGGGCTAGCGGGGGCCTCCGCACAGATACGCAGTATTTT.

In DNA, the CDR3 is TGTGCCAGCAGCCAAACCCGGTACGAGCAGTACTTC. It encodes CASSQTRYEQYF. This sequence joins TRBV2 and TRBJ2-7; D remains ambiguous. V gave up 6 bases and J gave up 4 bases, with 10 bases separating them. This CDR3 region has 12 residues. CDR1 and CDR2 from the germline V gene are SNHLY and FYNNEI.

V usage is TRBV5-1 and J usage is TRBJ1-1; 12 nucleotides agree with TRBD1. V lost 6 bases, J lost 5 bases, and 17 bases stayed unmatched. This CDR3 spans 18 amino acids. The germline V gene has CDR1 SGHRS and CDR2 YFSETQ. The CDR3 loop reads CASNPGDRGPAWGTEAFF. DNA for the CDR3: TGCGCCAGCAACCCTGGGGACAGGGGGCCAGCCTGGGGGACTGAAGCTTTCTTT.

V is TRBV19 and J is TRBJ1-6; no reliable D call. Trimming removed 10 bases at V and 6 bases at J, with 10 bases between. The CDR3 consists of 12 residues. CDR1 and CDR2 (germline): LNHDA, SQIVND (reference sequence). The CDR3 region is CATRELNSPLHF. The CDR3 DNA sequence: TGTGCCACCCGGGAACTTAATTCACCCCTCCACTTT. The entire variable domain, with the rest obtained from reference TRBV19 and TRBJ1-6, is as follows: DGGITQSPKYLFRKEGQNVTLSCEQNLNHDAMYWYRQDPGQGLRLIYYSQIVNDFQKGDIAEGYSVSREKKESFPLTVTSAQKNPTAFYLCATRELNSPLHFGNGTRLTVT.

The J gene is TRBJ1-2, the V gene TRBV2; D gene unclear. CDR1 is SNHLY and CDR2 is FYNNEI in the germline V gene. Trimming left V 1 base short and J 6 bases short, with 15 bases between. This CDR3 has 15 residues. CDR3 protein: CASSEVLFLADGYTF. The CDR3 DNA reads as TGTGCCAGCAGTGAAGTCCTTTTTTTGGCGGATGGCTACACCTTC.

The chain uses TRBV3-1 (or the pseudogene TRBV3-2) and TRBJ2-1; D ambiguous. The CDR3 loop spans 17 amino acids. The germline gives CDR1 LGHDT, CDR2 YNNKEL (reference sequence). Trimming pared 2 bases from V and 0 bases from J, leaving 14 bases between. The CDR3 reads CASSQSRQSFSYNEQFF. The CDR3 DNA follows: TGTGCCAGCAGCCAATCCAGGCAGTCCTTCTCCTACAATGAGCAGTTCTTC.

The chain recombines TRBV30 with TRBJ1-5, with D possibly TRBD1 on 6 matching bases. The CDR3 is 15 amino acids. The germline V gene has CDR1 GTSNPN and CDR2 SVGIG (reference sequence). The V gene lost 2 bases and the J gene lost 7 bases, with 18 bases spanning the gap. The CDR3 DNA sequence: TGTGCCTGGAGTACAGGGAAAGGGGTGGGACAGCCCCAGCATTTT. Its translation: CAWSTGKGVGQPQHF.

J is TRBJ1-4 and V is TRBV30; D unclear. CDR3 length: 12 residues. Germline V gives CDR1 GTSNPN, CDR2 SVGIG (reference sequence). V lost 4 bases to trimming and J lost 0 bases, with 3 bases between them. CDR3 sequence: CAWTATNEKLFF. CDR3 DNA: TGTGCCTGGACGGCAACTAATGAAAAACTGTTTTTT.

J is TRBJ1-5 and V is TRBV5-1, with 7 bases fitting TRBD1. Germline CDR1 reads SGHRS; CDR2 reads YFSETQ. V lost 1 base to trimming and J lost 4 bases; unmatched junction nucleotides: 2. CDR3 length: 14 amino acids. CDR3: CASSLTGENQPQHF. The CDR3 DNA sequence: TGCGCCAGCAGCTTGACAGGGGAGAATCAGCCCCAGCATTTT.

The chain employs TRBV5-1 and TRBJ1-1; D is perhaps TRBD1 (5 bases). The CDR3 extends over 14 amino acids. Germline V gene sequence: CDR1 SGHRS, CDR2 YFSETQ. V gave up 0 bases and J gave up 0 bases, with 6 bases separating them. The CDR3 spells CASSLAGMNTEAFF. The CDR3 DNA sequence: TGCGCCAGCAGCTTGGCAGGGATGAACACTGAAGCTTTCTTT.

This chain connects TRBV16 to TRBJ2-3; D not certain. Trimming stripped 4 bases from V and 0 bases from J, with 11 bases between. The CDR3 contains 15 residues. Germline CDR1 KGHSY, CDR2 FQNENV. The CDR3 spells CASSPTLTSTDTQYF. CDR3 in DNA: TGTGCCAGCAGCCCGACTCTTACTAGCACAGATACGCAGTATTTT.